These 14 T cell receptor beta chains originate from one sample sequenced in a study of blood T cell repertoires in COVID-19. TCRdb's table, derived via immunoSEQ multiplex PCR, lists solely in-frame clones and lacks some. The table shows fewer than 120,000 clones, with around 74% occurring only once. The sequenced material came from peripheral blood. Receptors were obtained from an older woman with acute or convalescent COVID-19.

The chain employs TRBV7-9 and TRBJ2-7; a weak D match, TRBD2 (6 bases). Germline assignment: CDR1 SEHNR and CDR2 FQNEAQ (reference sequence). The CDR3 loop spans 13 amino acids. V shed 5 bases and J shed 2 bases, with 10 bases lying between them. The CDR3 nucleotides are TGTGCCAGCAGCGCGTCGGGGGCCTACGAGCAGTACTTC. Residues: CASSASGAYEQYF.

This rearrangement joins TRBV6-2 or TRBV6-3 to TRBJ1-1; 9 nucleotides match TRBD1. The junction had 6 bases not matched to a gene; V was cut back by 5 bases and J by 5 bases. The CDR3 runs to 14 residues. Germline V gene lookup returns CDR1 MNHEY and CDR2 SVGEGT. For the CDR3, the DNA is TGTGCCAGCAGTCGACAGGGGGAAGGAACTGAAGCTTTCTTT. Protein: CASSRQGEGTEAFF.

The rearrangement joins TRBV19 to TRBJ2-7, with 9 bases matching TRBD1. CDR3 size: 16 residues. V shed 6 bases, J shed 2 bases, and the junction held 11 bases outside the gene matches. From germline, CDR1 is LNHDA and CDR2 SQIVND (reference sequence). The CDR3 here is CASSKHGTGNPYEQYF. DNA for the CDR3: TGTGCCAGTAGCAAACACGGGACAGGGAATCCCTACGAGCAGTACTTC.

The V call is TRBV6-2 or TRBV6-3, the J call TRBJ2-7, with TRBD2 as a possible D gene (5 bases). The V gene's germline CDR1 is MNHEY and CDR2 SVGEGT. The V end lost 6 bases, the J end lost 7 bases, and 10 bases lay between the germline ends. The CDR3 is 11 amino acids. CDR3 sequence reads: CASSRPGEQYF. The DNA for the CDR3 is TGTGCCAGCAGCCGGCCGGGGGAGCAGTACTTC.

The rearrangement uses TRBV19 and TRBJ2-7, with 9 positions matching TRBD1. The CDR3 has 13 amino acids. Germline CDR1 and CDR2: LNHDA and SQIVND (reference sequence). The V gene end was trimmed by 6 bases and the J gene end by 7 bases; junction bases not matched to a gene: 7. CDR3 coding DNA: TGTGCCAGTAGAGGGACAGGGTCGGGGGAGCAGTACTTC. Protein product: CASRGTGSGEQYF.

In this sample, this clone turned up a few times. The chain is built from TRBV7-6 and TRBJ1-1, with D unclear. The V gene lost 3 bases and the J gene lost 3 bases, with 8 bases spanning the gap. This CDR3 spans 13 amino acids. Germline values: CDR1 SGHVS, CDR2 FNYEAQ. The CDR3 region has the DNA TGTGCCAGCAGCTTGAACGGGGACACTGAAGCTTTCTTT. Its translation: CASSLNGDTEAFF.

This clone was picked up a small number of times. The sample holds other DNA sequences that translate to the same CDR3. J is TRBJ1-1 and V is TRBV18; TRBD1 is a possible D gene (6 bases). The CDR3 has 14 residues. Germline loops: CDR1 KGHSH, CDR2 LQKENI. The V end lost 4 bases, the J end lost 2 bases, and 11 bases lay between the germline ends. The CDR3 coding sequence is TGTGCCAGCTCACTACAGGACAGAAACACTGAAGCTTTCTTT. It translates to CASSLQDRNTEAFF.

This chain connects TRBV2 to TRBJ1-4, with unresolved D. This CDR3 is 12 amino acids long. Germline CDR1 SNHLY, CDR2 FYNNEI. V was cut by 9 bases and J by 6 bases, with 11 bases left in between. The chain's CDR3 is CARREGDEKLFF. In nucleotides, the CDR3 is TGTGCCAGAAGGGAGGGTGATGAAAAACTGTTTTTT. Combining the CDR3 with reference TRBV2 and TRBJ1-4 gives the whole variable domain EPEVTQTPSHQVTQMGQEVILRCVPISNHLYFYWYRQILGQKVEFLVSFYNNEISEKSEIFDDQFSVERPDGSNFTLKIRSTKLEDSAMYFCARREGDEKLFFGSGTQLSVL.

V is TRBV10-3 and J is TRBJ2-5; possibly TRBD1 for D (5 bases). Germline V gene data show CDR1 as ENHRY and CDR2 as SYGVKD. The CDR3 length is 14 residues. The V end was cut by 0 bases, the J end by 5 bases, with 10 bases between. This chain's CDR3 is CAISESKGAETQYF. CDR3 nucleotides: TGTGCCATCAGTGAGTCAAAAGGGGCCGAGACCCAGTACTTC.

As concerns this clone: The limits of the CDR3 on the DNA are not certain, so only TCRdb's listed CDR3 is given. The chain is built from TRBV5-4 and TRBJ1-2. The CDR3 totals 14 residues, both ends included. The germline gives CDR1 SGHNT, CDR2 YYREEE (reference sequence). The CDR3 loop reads CASSLSSSGYGYTF.

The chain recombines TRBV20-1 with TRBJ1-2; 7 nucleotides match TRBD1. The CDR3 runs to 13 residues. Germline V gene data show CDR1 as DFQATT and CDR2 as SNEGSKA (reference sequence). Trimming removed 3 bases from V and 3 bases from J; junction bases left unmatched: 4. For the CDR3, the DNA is TGCAGTGCTAGTAACAGGGGACACTATGGCTACACCTTC. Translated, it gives CSASNRGHYGYTF.

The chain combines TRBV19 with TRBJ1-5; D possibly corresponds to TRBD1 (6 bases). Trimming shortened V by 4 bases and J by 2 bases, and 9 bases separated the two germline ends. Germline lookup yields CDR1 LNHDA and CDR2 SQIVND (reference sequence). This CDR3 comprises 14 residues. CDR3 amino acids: CASSSHRGNQPQHF. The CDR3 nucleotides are TGTGCCAGTAGTAGTCACAGGGGCAATCAGCCCCAGCATTTT.

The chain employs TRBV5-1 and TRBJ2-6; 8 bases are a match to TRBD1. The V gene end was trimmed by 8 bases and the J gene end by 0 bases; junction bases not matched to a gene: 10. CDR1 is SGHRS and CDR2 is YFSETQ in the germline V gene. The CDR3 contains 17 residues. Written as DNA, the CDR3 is TGCGCCAGTCCTCGGGACAGGACTTACTCTGGGGCCAACGTCCTGACTTTC. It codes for CASPRDRTYSGANVLTF.

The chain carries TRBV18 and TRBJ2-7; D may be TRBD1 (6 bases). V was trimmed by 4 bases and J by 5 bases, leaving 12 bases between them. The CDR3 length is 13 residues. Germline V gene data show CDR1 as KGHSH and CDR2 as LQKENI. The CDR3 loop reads CASSRNKGDEQYF. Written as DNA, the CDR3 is TGTGCCAGCTCACGGAATAAGGGGGACGAGCAGTACTTC.